This passage covers 10 T cell receptor beta chains from one sample sequenced in a study of CD8 T cells in ankylosing spondylitis. MiXCR, applied by TCRdb to the 5' RACE reads, yields one record per CDR3 protein. Of 250,000 to 400,000 distinct CDR3 sequences listed, approximately 10% were seen once; the top ten hold roughly 9.2%. The sample taken for sequencing was blood, either unsorted or a sorted T cell fraction (not recorded which). Receptors were obtained from a female donor with ankylosing spondylitis or in good health (not recorded which).

This clonotype occurred many times. V usage is TRBV5-1 and J usage is TRBJ2-7; possibly TRBD1 for D (5 bases). The length of the CDR3 is 14 residues. CDR1 and CDR2 (germline): SGHRS, YFSETQ. Trimming left V 4 bases short and J 3 bases short, with 14 bases between. CDR3 in DNA: TGCGCCAGCAGCAGGACAAGGGAAAACTACGAGCAGTACTTC. This codes for CASSRTRENYEQYF.

The genes are TRBV2 and TRBJ2-3; 9 bases are a match to TRBD2. The CDR3 is 16 residues long. Germline CDR1 and CDR2: SNHLY and FYNNEI. Trimming at V came to 5 bases and at J to 0 bases, leaving 6 bases not matched to a gene. CDR3 nucleotide sequence: TGTGCCAGCAGTTCCGGGACTAGCTATAGCACAGATACGCAGTATTTT. Amino acids: CASSSGTSYSTDTQYF.

This clonotype was recorded at least ten times. This chain connects TRBV29-1 to TRBJ2-1; TRBD2 is a possible D gene (6 bases). Trimming removed 5 bases from V and 5 bases from J, with 13 bases in between. The CDR3 is made up of 13 amino acids. Germline CDR1 is SQVTM and CDR2 is ANQGSEA. CDR3 in DNA: TGCAGCGTTAGGGAGGTCGTCAACAATGAGCAGTTCTTC. Translating it yields CSVREVVNNEQFF.

In this sample, this clonotype turned up many times. The chain uses TRBV15 and TRBJ1-1, with D possibly TRBD1 on 5 matching bases. The CDR3 extends over 14 amino acids. Deletions cut 0 bases from V and 8 bases from J, with 13 bases between. From germline, CDR1 is LNHNV and CDR2 YYDKDF (reference sequence). Here the CDR3 reads CATSRDVGAGEAFF. CDR3 sequence (DNA): TGTGCCACCAGCAGAGATGTTGGGGCAGGGGAAGCTTTCTTT.

Ten or more counts support this clonotype. The chain has TRBV29-1 and TRBJ2-6; D might be TRBD1 or TRBD2, each matching 5 bases. The CDR3 is 14 residues long. Trimming cost V 6 bases and J 0 bases, with 9 bases left between them. CDR1 and CDR2 from the germline V gene are SQVTM and ANQGSEA. DNA of the CDR3: TGCAGCGTCAACGGGGCCTCTGGGGCCAACGTCCTGACTTTC. Its translation is CSVNGASGANVLTF.

This sequence joins TRBV5-1 and TRBJ2-1; a weak D match, TRBD1 (5 bases). This CDR3 comprises 13 residues. The germline V and J ends were trimmed by 0 bases and 8 bases, with 9 bases remaining between them. Germline CDR1 reads SGHRS; CDR2 reads YFSETQ. The CDR3 spells CASSLGWGDEQFF. DNA of the CDR3: TGCGCCAGCAGCTTGGGGTGGGGCGATGAGCAGTTCTTC. Full variable domain (missing parts from reference TRBV5-1 and TRBJ2-1): KAGVTQTPRYLIKTRGQQVTLSCSPISGHRSVSWYQQTPGQGLQFLFEYFSETQRNKGNFPGRFSGRQFSNSRSEMNVSTLELGDSALYLCASSLGWGDEQFFGPGTRLTVL.

This clonotype was seen many times. The rearrangement joins TRBV29-1 to TRBJ2-5; possible D gene TRBD2, 6 bases. The CDR3 is made up of 13 amino acids. The germline V and J ends were trimmed by 6 bases and 4 bases, with 15 bases remaining between them. Per germline, CDR1 SQVTM and CDR2 ANQGSEA. The CDR3, as DNA: TGCAGCGTAGGAGGGCGGTTGGGAGAGACCCAGTACTTC. This translates into CSVGGRLGETQYF.

In this sample, this clonotype turned up many times. The junction differs from germline at one of its ends, possibly a read error. The chain links TRBV15 to TRBJ1-1; D is uncertain. CDR3 length: 17 residues. From germline, CDR1 is LNHNV and CDR2 YYDKDF (reference sequence). The CDR3 coding sequence is TGTGCCACCAGCCGAGAGGAGGTTGGGGTTAGGAACACTGAAGCTTTCTTT. Amino acid sequence: CATSREEVGVRNTEAFF.

The chain recombines TRBV9 with TRBJ2-7; D uncertain. Trimming pared 0 bases from V and 1 base from J, leaving 8 bases between. This CDR3 has 14 residues. Germline CDR1 is SGDLS and CDR2 is YYNGEE. CDR3 in DNA: TGTGCCAGCAGCGTAGGGTGGCAGTCCTACGAGCAGTACTTC. Its translation is CASSVGWQSYEQYF.

The table lists this clonotype with many counts. This chain joins TRBV9 and TRBJ2-5; TRBD2 might be the D (5 bases). V was shortened by 0 bases and J by 2 bases, with 17 bases between the two germline ends. Germline CDR1 reads SGDLS; CDR2 reads YYNGEE. This CDR3 contains 17 residues. The CDR3 region has the DNA TGTGCCAGCAGCGTAGATCTCCTGGGGAGCGGACAAGAGACCCAGTACTTC. This encodes CASSVDLLGSGQETQYF.